This record concerns one T cell receptor beta chain sequence. Germline CDR1 is SQVTM and CDR2 is ANQGSEA. CDR3 length equals 11 residues. Trimming stripped 7 bases from V and 6 bases from J, with 12 bases between. MiXCR, applied by TCRdb to the reads, yields one record per CDR3 protein. The data hold roughly 280,000 distinct CDR3 sequences, with roughly an eighth observed a single time. The sample originates from a study of T cell repertoires in cytomegalovirus infection. The rearrangement links TRBV29-1 to TRBJ1-2; D is possibly TRBD1 (6 bases). The sequence came from a human donor in good health (CMV status not recorded). Some clones in this sample may be carry-over from other donors' samples. The sample taken for sequencing was PBMCs. The CDR3 region is CSGSRTDGYTF. CDR3 DNA sequence: TGCAGCGGGTCAAGGACAGATGGCTACACCTTC.